Sequencing of this TCR beta chain was carried out in a study of T cells in Graves' hyperthyroidism and ophthalmopathy. General study points: A 13 V-J signature model discriminated ophthalmopathy versus stable hyperthyroidism. Most clonotypes that expanded in the thyroid above 0.001 also showed up in blood.

At least ten counts were recorded for this clonotype. What it binds is unknown. It was RNA transcripts that yielded the amplified TCR beta CDR3 regions. The HTBI set primed first-round TCR CDR3 RT-PCR. TCRdb called the multiplex PCR reads again in MiXCR, with one record for every CDR3 protein. In the table there are around 500,000 distinct CDR3 sequences, around a fifth of which are singletons. Lactation, pregnancy, other autoimmune disease or uncontrolled infection excluded patients. Every diagnosis used clinical symptoms, serum thyroxine and TRAb, thyroid ultrasound and orbital computed tomography. The CDR3 sequence is 15 residues long. Trimming took 4 bases from V and 0 from J; bases not matched to a gene: 2. Looked up from germline, CDR1 is KGHSY and CDR2 is FQNENV.

Input material: blood. The genes are TRBV16 and TRBJ2-1, with TRBD1 matching 8 bases. The receptor was isolated from a woman in her 70s with Graves' ophthalmopathy. The CDR3 reads CASSLGQASYNEQFF. For the CDR3, the DNA is TGTGCCAGCAGCCTGGGACAGGCCTCCTACAATGAGCAGTTCTTC.